A selection of T cell receptor beta chains follows, all from one sample in a study of CD8+ T cells in alopecia areata. The table came from immunoSEQ multiplex PCR; TCRdb's copy has only in-frame clones and leaves some out. Of about 160,000 clones listed, roughly 44% are singletons. Sequenced input: CD4+ T cells sorted from blood. The receptors stem from a human donor with alopecia areata. The CDR3 runs from the conserved cysteine through the conserved F or W. The order of the fields is V gene, D gene, J gene, clone size, CDR3 DNA, CDR3 protein. D genes are given only for firm matches. Some rows mark clone size as missing; the rest say once, few, many or name a class of expanded clone.

TRBV11-1	.	TRBJ2-7	.	TGTGCCAGCAGCTTAATGAGGGGAGGAAACGAGCAGTACTTC	CASSLMRGGNEQYF
TRBV7-2	.	TRBJ2-3	.	TGTGCCAGACCCAGGCGGGGATTCGGCACAGATACGCAGTATTTT	CARPRRGFGTDTQYF
TRBV7-9	.	TRBJ2-1	few	TGTGCCACGGGGGTAAGCTCCTACAATGAGCAGTTCTTC	CATGVSSYNEQFF
TRBV28	TRBD1	TRBJ1-5	.	TGTGCCAGCAGCCCGGGACAGCTCAATCAGCCCCAGCATTTT	CASSPGQLNQPQHF
TRBV2	.	TRBJ2-3	.	TGTGCCAGCAGTGAAATTCCCCCGTCGCAGTATTTT	CASSEIPPSQYF
TRBV4-1	TRBD2	TRBJ2-3	.	TGCGCCAGCAGCCAAGATGGTCGTAGCGGGAGCGGGGCCACAGATACGCAGTATTTT	CASSQDGRSGSGATDTQYF
TRBV29-1	.	TRBJ1-3	.	TGCAGCGTTGATTTGGCACAGGGAAACACCATATATTTT	CSVDLAQGNTIYF
TRBV7-9	.	TRBJ1-1	.	TGTGCCAGCAGTAAAAGAGTGAACACTGAAGCTTTCTTT	CASSKRVNTEAFF
TRBV29-1	.	TRBJ1-2	.	TGCAGCGTTTACCCCGTCCAGGACTATGGCTACACCTTC	CSVYPVQDYGYTF
TRBV28	TRBD1	TRBJ1-2	.	TGTGCCAGCGTTGACCCAGGGGGCGACAGAGGCTACACCTTC	CASVDPGGDRGYTF
TRBV7-9	.	TRBJ2-7	.	TGTGCCAGCAGCCGTCCCGGGACGGGGAGCTCCTACGAGCAGTACTTC	CASSRPGTGSSYEQYF
TRBV7-9	.	TRBJ2-5	.	TGTGCCAGCCGACGAGGGGCAGGCCAAGAGACCCAGTACTTC	CASRRGAGQETQYF
TRBV7-9	TRBD1	TRBJ2-6	.	TGTGCCAGCAACTTCTGGACAGGCCTAAACTCTGGGGCCAACGTCCTGACTTTC	CASNFWTGLNSGANVLTF
TRBV30	.	TRBJ1-4	.	TGTGCCTGGGGCTCTGGGATTCAGCAGACAACTAATGAAAAACTGTTTTTT	CAWGSGIQQTTNEKLFF
TRBV19	.	TRBJ2-1	few	TGTGCCAGTAGTATAGAGGGGTCCTACAATGAGCAGTTCTTC	CASSIEGSYNEQFF
TRBV9	.	TRBJ2-5	.	TGTGCCAGCAGCGGAGGCGAGACCCAGTACTTC	CASSGGETQYF
TRBV2	.	TRBJ1-5	once	TGTGCCAGCGGAAGACAGAATCAGCCCCAGCATTTT	CASGRQNQPQHF
TRBV7-8	TRBD2	TRBJ2-1	.	TGTGCCAGCAGCCCTCGGCTAGCGGACGACAATGAGCAGTTCTTC	CASSPRLADDNEQFF
TRBV5-6	.	TRBJ1-1	once	TGTGCCAGCAGCTTGGAAGGGTTCGGTGAAGCTTTCTTT	CASSLEGFGEAFF
TRBV5-1	.	TRBJ1-1	.	TGCGCCAGCAGCTTTACAGGAAACACTGAAGCTTTCTTT	CASSFTGNTEAFF
TRBV29-1	.	TRBJ1-2	few	TGCAGCGTAACGTCCGGGGTGAACTATGGCTACACCTTC	CSVTSGVNYGYTF
TRBV29-1	.	TRBJ1-1	few	TGCAGCGTTGAAAGTAGGCTAGGGAACACTGAAGCTTTCTTT	CSVESRLGNTEAFF
TRBV19	.	TRBJ1-2	few	TGTGCCAGTAGTATGGACCTTAACTATGGCTACACCTTC	CASSMDLNYGYTF
TRBV29-1	.	TRBJ2-7	.	TGCAGCGTTAAAGGGGGTTCCACCTACGAGCAGTACTTC	CSVKGGSTYEQYF
TRBV30	.	TRBJ2-3	.	TGTGCCTGGATGGACTGCCGGGGCACAGATACGCAGTATTTT	CAWMDCRGTDTQYF
TRBV9	.	TRBJ2-5	.	TGTGCCAGCAGCCCCGACCTGTATCAAGAGACCCAGTACTTC	CASSPDLYQETQYF
TRBV29-1	.	TRBJ1-5	few	TGCAGCGTTGAAACTGGGGGCAATCAGCCCCAGCATTTT	CSVETGGNQPQHF
TRBV7-3	.	TRBJ2-3	.	TGTGCCAGCAGCATCCGTGGGAGCCCCCCGGATACGCAGTATTTT	CASSIRGSPPDTQYF
TRBV15	.	TRBJ2-7	.	TGTGCCACCAGCAGAGATCCAGGGGCTAACTACGAGCAGTACTTC	CATSRDPGANYEQYF
TRBV29-1	.	TRBJ1-2	few	TGCAGCGTTGGTGTGGGTTCAGACTATGGCTACACCTTC	CSVGVGSDYGYTF
TRBV7-3	TRBD1	TRBJ1-2	.	TGTGCCAGCAGCTTAACCCCAGGGACAGGGTATGGCTACACCTTC	CASSLTPGTGYGYTF
TRBV23-1	.	TRBJ1-1	.	TGCGCCAGCAGGCACGGGACAGAAGCTTTCTTT	CASRHGTEAFF
TRBV5-4	.	TRBJ2-2	few	TGTGCCAGCAGCTCCCGCGGGGCCCGGAACACCGGGGAGCTGTTTTTT	CASSSRGARNTGELFF
TRBV2	.	TRBJ2-5	.	TGTGCCAGCAGGAGGGGACTGCAGGGTGGACTCCTGTACTTC	CASRRGLQGGLLYF
TRBV9	TRBD2	TRBJ2-1	few	TGTGCCAGCAGTCCAGCGGGGATGGGCTCCTACAATGAGCAGTTCTTC	CASSPAGMGSYNEQFF
TRBV5-1	.	TRBJ1-2	.	TGCGCCAGCAGCTTGGAACGAGCTAACTATGGCTACACCTTC	CASSLERANYGYTF
TRBV18	.	TRBJ2-1	.	TGTGCCAGCTCACCACCCGGGTACAATGAGCAGTTCTTC	CASSPPGYNEQFF
TRBV29-1	.	TRBJ1-1	.	TGCAGCGTTGTGTCCCCAGCCGTGAACACTGAAGCTTTCTTT	CSVVSPAVNTEAFF
TRBV4-1	.	TRBJ2-1	few	TGCGCCAGCAGCCAAGAGGCTCGGAGTTGGTACAATGAGCAGTTCTTC	CASSQEARSWYNEQFF
TRBV2	TRBD1	TRBJ2-7	.	TGTGCCAGCAGTGAAGGGACAGGGTGGTACGAGCAGTACTTC	CASSEGTGWYEQYF
TRBV18	.	TRBJ2-7	.	TGTGCCAGCTCACCACCCTCAGGGACCTACGAGCAGTACTTC	CASSPPSGTYEQYF
TRBV6-5	TRBD2	TRBJ2-5	.	TGTGCCAGCAGATGGCGGGAGAGATTCGAGACCCAGTACTTC	CASRWRERFETQYF
TRBV9	.	TRBJ1-1	.	TGTGCCAGCAGCGTTAGCCCGAACACTGAAGCTTTCTTT	CASSVSPNTEAFF
TRBV29-1	.	TRBJ1-1	few	TGCAGCGTTGAAGCGGCAGGAGGAAAGAACACTGAAGCTTTCTTT	CSVEAAGGKNTEAFF
TRBV20-1	.	TRBJ2-7	once	TGCAGTGCTAGAGATTCTCACGAGCAGTACTTC	CSARDSHEQYF
TRBV6-6	.	TRBJ2-7	.	TGTGCCAGCACTCTGTCCAACTCCTACGAGCAGTACTTC	CASTLSNSYEQYF
TRBV5-5	TRBD1	TRBJ2-1	few	TGTGCCAGCAGCTTGAGTTCGACACAGGGGAGTTGGGCCAATGAGCAGTTCTTC	CASSLSSTQGSWANEQFF
TRBV2	.	TRBJ2-1	.	TGTGCCAGCGGATTTGCGCTCAGTGAGCAGTTCTTC	CASGFALSEQFF
TRBV2	.	TRBJ1-5	.	TGTGCCAGCAGTGAGGGGAATCAGCCCCAGCATTTT	CASSEGNQPQHF
TRBV7-8	.	TRBJ2-2	.	TGTGCCAGCAGCCCACGCCGTATCTCTCCCGGGGAGCTGTTTTTT	CASSPRRISPGELFF
TRBV29-1	.	TRBJ1-2	few	TGCAGCGTTGAGGACCGACAGACCTATGGCTACACCTTC	CSVEDRQTYGYTF
TRBV2	.	TRBJ2-7	.	TGTGCCAGCAGTGGACAGGTGCCGTACGAGCAGTACTTC	CASSGQVPYEQYF
TRBV5-1	.	TRBJ2-1	.	TGCGCCAGCAGCCCGACCCGGGGTGAGCAGTTCTTC	CASSPTRGEQFF
TRBV5-1	TRBD1	TRBJ2-7	few	TGCGCCAGCAGCTTGCTGTCAGGGGGAGACTACGAGCAGTACTTC	CASSLLSGGDYEQYF
TRBV5-1	TRBD2	TRBJ2-3	few	TGCGCCAGCAGCCCTAGAGCGGGAGTTATAGATACGCAGTATTTT	CASSPRAGVIDTQYF